Each of the 11 T cell receptor beta chains below was sequenced from the same sample in a study of blood T cell repertoires in COVID-19. Repertoires were generated with immunoSEQ multiplex PCR, while TCRdb's copy carries only in-frame clones and drops some. Of tens of thousands of clones detected, around 83% appear once; the ten largest clones hold 15% to 20%. Sequencing was carried out using peripheral blood. The receptors stem from a man between 45 and 60 years old in a cohort sampled during active COVID-19.

The V and J genes are TRBV5-8 and TRBJ2-1, with 9 positions matching TRBD2. The CDR3 has 16 residues. Germline V gene sequence: CDR1 SGHTS, CDR2 YDEGEE. V gave up 0 bases and J gave up 2 bases; unmatched junction bases: 3. This CDR3 is CASSLGLADTYNEQFF. The DNA of the CDR3 is TGTGCCAGCAGCTTGGGACTAGCGGATACCTACAATGAGCAGTTCTTC.

This clone was observed a few times. The CDR3 protein is CASSLAPGLAVYNEQFF. In DNA, the CDR3 is TGTGCCAGCAGCTTGGCTCCGGGACTAGCGGTCTACAATGAGCAGTTCTTC. This chain joins TRBV5-8 and TRBJ2-1, with TRBD2 matching over 11 bases. There are 17 residues in the CDR3. CDR1 and CDR2 from the germline V gene are SGHTS and YDEGEE. J lost 3 bases, V lost 0 bases, and 5 bases had no gene match.

The chain is built from TRBV19 and TRBJ1-2; 8 bases line up with TRBD1. J lost 5 bases, V lost 4 bases, and 9 bases had no gene match. This CDR3 has 15 amino acids. Per the germline V gene, CDR1 is LNHDA and CDR2 is SQIVND (reference sequence). The CDR3 region is CASSTRTGPRYGYTF. DNA for the CDR3: TGTGCCAGTAGTACCCGGACAGGGCCAAGGTATGGCTACACCTTC.

This clone occurred a few times. This rearrangement joins TRBV5-6 to TRBJ2-5; no clear D. Germline assignment: CDR1 SGHDT and CDR2 YYEEEE. The CDR3 is 16 amino acids. Trimming cost V 0 bases and J 5 bases, with 17 bases left between them. CDR3 bases: TGTGCCAGCAGCTTGGACGACTCGGCCGACCCCGAGACCCAGTACTTC. Its protein is CASSLDDSADPETQYF.

This clone has just one count. The chain joins TRBV5-6 to TRBJ2-3, with a tentative D call TRBD2 (5 bases). V was clipped by 10 bases and J by 0 bases, with 12 bases between them. Germline loops: CDR1 SGHDT, CDR2 YYEEEE. The CDR3 has 13 residues. The chain's CDR3 is CAGAAGSTDTQYF. Written as DNA, the CDR3 is TGTGCCGGAGCGGCGGGCAGCACAGATACGCAGTATTTT. The entire variable domain, with the rest obtained from reference TRBV5-6 and TRBJ2-3, is as follows: DAGVTQSPTHLIKTRGQQVTLRCSPKSGHDTVSWYQQALGQGPQFIFQYYEEEERQRGNFPDRFSGHQFPNYSSELNVNALLLGDSALYLCAGAAGSTDTQYFGPGTRLTVL.

V is TRBV5-1 and J is TRBJ1-5; 8 bases match TRBD1. The CDR3 runs 15 residues. Germline-derived CDR1 and CDR2 are SGHRS and YFSETQ. J gave up 6 bases and V 0 bases, and 5 bases lay outside the gene matches. CDR3 residues: CASSLGQGAGQPQHF. The DNA for the CDR3 is TGCGCCAGCAGCTTGGGGCAGGGGGCTGGTCAGCCCCAGCATTTT.

This chain links TRBV23-1 with TRBJ2-7, with 8 bases fitting TRBD1. TRBV23-1 is annotated as an ORF whose role is uncertain. V shed 4 bases, J shed 13 bases, and the junction held 3 bases outside the gene matches. CDR3 length: 10 residues. The chain's CDR3 is CASSLGQGYV. DNA for the CDR3: TGCGCCAGCAGTCTAGGACAGGGTTACGTC.

This rearrangement joins TRBV4-2 to TRBJ1-6, with 7 bases lining up with TRBD1. The CDR3 consists of 18 residues. CDR1 is LGHNA and CDR2 is YNFKEQ in the germline V gene. V was clipped by 0 bases and J by 4 bases; unmatched bases: 9. This CDR3 is CASSQDPAGGWYNSPLHF. CDR3 coding DNA: TGTGCCAGCAGCCAAGATCCGGCAGGGGGGTGGTATAATTCACCCCTCCACTTT.

This clone was seen only once. The chain links TRBV19 to TRBJ2-1; 12 nucleotides line up with TRBD2. Per germline, CDR1 LNHDA and CDR2 SQIVND (reference sequence). V lost 4 bases to trimming and J lost 5 bases; unmatched junction nucleotides: 6. The CDR3 has 16 amino acids. The CDR3 loop reads CASSRGTSGPHNEQFF. The CDR3 DNA reads TGTGCCAGTAGTAGGGGGACTAGCGGGCCTCACAATGAGCAGTTCTTC.

The V and J genes are TRBV3-1 (or the pseudogene TRBV3-2) and TRBJ1-1; 9 bases align to TRBD1. With V trimmed by 4 bases and J by 1 base, 4 bases remained unmatched. Germline CDR1 is LGHDT and CDR2 is YNNKEL (reference sequence). The CDR3 length is 15 residues. The CDR3 loop reads CASSLWTGANTEAFF. CDR3 sequence (DNA): TGTGCCAGCAGCCTATGGACAGGGGCGAACACTGAAGCTTTCTTT.

The genes are TRBV6-5 and TRBJ1-2; possible D gene TRBD1, 6 bases. Trimming took 8 bases from V and 3 from J, leaving 16 bases between them. The CDR3 is 14 amino acids. Germline V gives CDR1 MNHEY, CDR2 SVGAGI. CDR3 in amino acids: CASGQQGRDYGYTF. The CDR3 region has the DNA TGTGCCAGCGGGCAACAGGGAAGGGACTATGGCTACACCTTC.